The 30 T cell receptor beta chains reported below all come from one sample, sequenced in a study of T cell repertoires and HLA-DP antigens. These TCRs' antigens remain unknown. Repertoires were generated with immunoSEQ multiplex PCR, while TCRdb's copy carries only in-frame clones and drops some. Altogether roughly 73,000 clones are present, just under 80% being singletons, with the ten largest covering 1.6%. The sample consisted of CD4+ T cells from PBMCs. The receptors were gathered from a man between 60 and 75 years old in good health and CMV-seronegative.

This rearrangement joins TRBV7-3 to TRBJ2-3; unclear D gene. CDR3 length: 12 residues. From germline, CDR1 is SGHTA and CDR2 FQGTGA. The V end was cut by 5 bases, the J end by 3 bases, with 6 bases between. The CDR3 here is CASSPNTDTQYF. CDR3 in DNA: TGTGCCAGCAGCCCAAATACAGATACGCAGTATTTT. The whole variable domain, filled in from reference TRBV7-3 and TRBJ2-3, reads GAGVSQTPSNKVTEKGKYVELRCDPISGHTALYWYRQSLGQGPEFLIYFQGTGAADDSGLPNDRFFAVRPEGSVSTLKIQRTERGDSAVYLCASSPNTDTQYFGPGTRLTVL.

The gene calls are TRBV18 and TRBJ1-5; D remains ambiguous. The CDR3 sequence is 13 residues long. Germline CDR1 is KGHSH and CDR2 is LQKENI. Trimming removed 6 bases at V and 5 bases at J, with 11 bases between. The CDR3 sequence is CASSTGFDQPQHF. The CDR3 coding sequence is TGTGCCAGCTCTACTGGATTTGATCAGCCCCAGCATTTT.

The chain recombines TRBV9 with TRBJ1-3, with D tentatively TRBD1 (6 bases). Germline V CDR1 and CDR2: SGDLS, YYNGEE. The CDR3 spans 16 residues. V was clipped by 0 bases and J by 0 bases, with 10 bases between them. CDR3 in DNA: TGTGCCAGCAGCGTAGCGGGGGGCCACTCTGGAAACACCATATATTTT. Amino acid sequence: CASSVAGGHSGNTIYF.

DNA of the CDR3: TGTGCCAGCTCACCTTTCTACGGGGACATTCAGTACTTC. Encoded protein: CASSPFYGDIQYF. The rearrangement links TRBV18 to TRBJ2-4, with TRBD2 as a possible D gene (5 bases). The CDR3 runs to 13 residues. Germline loops: CDR1 KGHSH, CDR2 LQKENI. V was clipped by 3 bases and J by 8 bases, with 11 bases between them.

This chain joins TRBV4-1 and TRBJ2-5; either TRBD1 or TRBD2 may fit D (5 bases each). In germline, CDR1 is MGHRA, CDR2 YSYEKL. The germline V and J ends were trimmed by 3 bases and 2 bases, with 7 bases remaining between them. The CDR3 consists of 13 residues. The CDR3 DNA is TGCGCCAGCAGCCAGGGGGAACAAGAGACCCAGTACTTC. As protein: CASSQGEQETQYF.

V is TRBV18 and J is TRBJ2-1; D might be TRBD1 (8 bases). The length of the CDR3 is 14 residues. V gave up 6 bases and J gave up 7 bases, with 16 bases separating them. Germline-derived CDR1 and CDR2 are KGHSH and LQKENI. CDR3 DNA: TGTGCCAGCTCGCTAGGACAGGGAGGGAATGAGCAGTTCTTC. Translated, it gives CASSLGQGGNEQFF.

This clone showed up just once. The V and J genes are TRBV11-2 and TRBJ2-7, with D perhaps matching TRBD2 (5 bases). The CDR3 consists of 13 residues. Germline V lookup: CDR1 SGHAT, CDR2 FQNNGV. V gave up 5 bases and J gave up 5 bases, with 13 bases separating them. This chain's CDR3 is CASSLDGLHEQYV. CDR3 DNA sequence: TGTGCCAGCAGCCTGGACGGACTGCACGAGCAGTACGTC.

The chain is built from TRBV5-1 and TRBJ2-3; 10 positions match TRBD2. The trim removed 4 bases at V and 2 bases at J, leaving 7 bases unmatched. CDR3 length: 16 residues. The germline V gene has CDR1 SGHRS and CDR2 YFSETQ. CDR3 sequence reads: CASSPGTSEHTDTQYF. The CDR3 bases are TGCGCCAGCAGCCCAGGGACTAGCGAACACACAGATACGCAGTATTTT. The entire variable domain, with the rest obtained from reference TRBV5-1 and TRBJ2-3, is as follows: KAGVTQTPRYLIKTRGQQVTLSCSPISGHRSVSWYQQTPGQGLQFLFEYFSETQRNKGNFPGRFSGRQFSNSRSEMNVSTLELGDSALYLCASSPGTSEHTDTQYFGPGTRLTVL.

This chain joins TRBV11-1 and TRBJ2-5, with TRBD2 matching over 7 bases. Germline trimming cut 1 base from V and 5 bases from J; bases unmatched to any gene: 4. The germline CDR1 and CDR2 sequences are SGHAT and FQDESV (reference sequence). The CDR3 contains 14 residues. In DNA form, the CDR3 reads TGTGCCAGCAGCTTAGATGCGCGGGGGGAGACCCAGTACTTC. It specifies CASSLDARGETQYF.

This clone was recorded a few times. The V call is TRBV5-4, the J call TRBJ2-7; TRBD2 is a possible D gene (6 bases). The CDR3 contains 13 residues. CDR1 and CDR2 from the germline V gene are SGHNT and YYREEE (reference sequence). In nucleotides, the CDR3 is TGTGCCAGCAGCTCCGGTCTTAGCGGTTCGAAACACGTC. Amino acids: CASSSGLSGSKHV.

The rearrangement links TRBV28 to TRBJ1-6; 8 bases match TRBD1. V dropped 9 bases and J dropped 6; count of bases not matched to a gene: 7. The CDR3 contains 14 residues. Per the germline V gene, CDR1 is MDHEN and CDR2 is SYDVKM. The CDR3 DNA sequence: TGTGCCAGTCGCCCCGGACAGGGTAATTCACCCCTCCACTTT. The encoded protein is CASRPGQGNSPLHF.

The rearrangement uses TRBV6-4 and TRBJ2-3, with 10 bases lining up with TRBD2. Germline values: CDR1 MRHNA, CDR2 SNTAGT. The CDR3 contains 18 residues. J was trimmed by 8 bases and V by 0 bases; bases with no gene match: 14. CDR3 residues: CASSDSLLAGVIGGTQYF. The DNA of the CDR3 is TGTGCCAGCAGTGACTCGCTTCTAGCGGGAGTTATAGGCGGTACGCAGTATTTT.

The J gene is TRBJ2-3, the V gene TRBV6-4, with 8 bases that match TRBD1. This CDR3 contains 13 residues. J gave up 9 bases and V 2 bases, and 4 bases lay outside the gene matches. Germline lookup yields CDR1 MRHNA and CDR2 SNTAGT. CDR3 sequence reads: CASSDAGQGTQYF. The CDR3 DNA sequence: TGTGCCAGCAGTGACGCCGGACAGGGAACGCAGTATTTT.

This clone was seen once. The V gene is TRBV7-9, the J gene TRBJ2-1, with 7 bases matching TRBD1. Germline V gene data show CDR1 as SEHNR and CDR2 as FQNEAQ (reference sequence). The CDR3 is 13 amino acids. After removal of 5 bases from V and 8 bases from J, the junction contained 6 bases not matched to a gene. In DNA form, the CDR3 reads TGTGCCAGCAGCCAGGGACAGATGGATGAGCAGTTCTTC. The encoded protein is CASSQGQMDEQFF.

This clone was detected once. The rearrangement joins TRBV28 to TRBJ2-3, with D perhaps matching TRBD2 (5 bases). The germline CDR1 and CDR2 sequences are MDHEN and SYDVKM. The CDR3 sequence is 16 residues long. V dropped 8 bases and J dropped 0 bases, with 18 bases sitting between them. CDR3 sequence: CASGLGAASSTDTQYF. DNA for the CDR3: TGTGCCAGCGGTCTGGGAGCGGCCTCTAGCACAGATACGCAGTATTTT.

In DNA form, the CDR3 reads TGTGCCAGCAGTTACTCGAGGGGGGCTAACTATGGCTACACCTTC. Translated: CASSYSRGANYGYTF. V usage is TRBV6-6 and J usage is TRBJ1-2; D might be TRBD1 (6 bases). CDR1 MNHNY and CDR2 SVGAGI come from the germline V gene (reference sequence). This CDR3 is built from 15 residues. V lost 0 bases and J 0 bases, leaving 8 bases between the germline ends.

The V and J genes are TRBV10-3 and TRBJ2-4; 8 nucleotides agree with TRBD2. The CDR3 is 16 amino acids. The V and J ends lost 2 bases and 0 bases, in that order; junction bases with no gene match: 3. Germline V gene sequence: CDR1 ENHRY, CDR2 SYGVKD. CDR3 residues: CAISEPGGVAKNIQYF. In DNA form, the CDR3 reads TGTGCCATCAGTGAGCCCGGGGGGGTAGCCAAAAACATTCAGTACTTC.

This clone was seen a few times. The chain links TRBV9 to TRBJ2-1, with D possibly being TRBD2 (5 bases). The CDR3 length is 16 residues. V was clipped by 0 bases and J by 8 bases, with 18 bases between them. CDR1 is SGDLS, CDR2 YYNGEE, per germline. CDR3 amino acids: CASSVGLALTVDEQFF. The CDR3 DNA follows: TGTGCCAGCAGCGTAGGGCTAGCCCTAACGGTAGATGAGCAGTTCTTC. Full variable domain (missing parts from reference TRBV9 and TRBJ2-1): DSGVTQTPKHLITATGQRVTLRCSPRSGDLSVYWYQQSLDQGLQFLIQYYNGEERAKGNILERFSAQQFPDLHSELNLSSLELGDSALYFCASSVGLALTVDEQFFGPGTRLTVL.

This sequence joins TRBV29-1 and TRBJ1-2; 10 bases are shared with TRBD1. Losses at the gene ends were 8 bases for V and 4 bases for J; bases not matched to a gene: 16. This CDR3 spans 16 amino acids. Per germline, CDR1 SQVTM and CDR2 ANQGSEA. CDR3 bases: TGCAGCTCCGAGCTAATCCGGGACAGGGGAGGCTATGGCTACACCTTC. Translated, it gives CSSELIRDRGGYGYTF.

The chain couples TRBV2 to TRBJ2-7; TRBD1 agrees at 7 bases. The J segment lost 6 bases and the V segment lost 4 bases, leaving 6 bases of the junction unmatched. Germline V gene data show CDR1 as SNHLY and CDR2 as FYNNEI. CDR3 length: 13 amino acids. CDR3 DNA sequence: TGTGCCAGCAGTGCCACAGGGGCAGGCGAGCAGTACGTC. Translated: CASSATGAGEQYV.

The rearrangement uses TRBV11-2 and TRBJ1-6, with D unresolved. The V gene's germline CDR1 is SGHAT and CDR2 FQNNGV. With 5 bases removed from V and 2 bases from J, the gap between germline ends came to 10 bases. The CDR3 is 15 residues long. Here the CDR3 reads CASSEQATYNSPLHF. CDR3 DNA sequence: TGTGCCAGCAGCGAGCAGGCAACCTATAATTCACCCCTCCACTTT.

The chain has TRBV4-1 and TRBJ1-6, with 7 nucleotides matching TRBD1. The CDR3 runs 15 residues. J lost 9 bases, V lost 1 base, and 6 bases had no gene match. Germline V gives CDR1 MGHRA, CDR2 YSYEKL. The CDR3 nucleotides read TGCGCCAGCAGCCAAGCCGGGCAGGGGGGTTCACCCCTCCACTTT. It codes for CASSQAGQGGSPLHF.

The chain combines TRBV6-4 with TRBJ2-5; no clear D. Germline assignment: CDR1 MRHNA and CDR2 SNTAGT. V was shortened by 4 bases and J by 5 bases, with 11 bases between the two germline ends. The CDR3 is 13 amino acids. CDR3 protein: CASSALVGETQYF. The CDR3, as DNA: TGTGCCAGCAGTGCCCTGGTCGGTGAGACCCAGTACTTC.

The chain couples TRBV5-4 to TRBJ2-2; no clear D. The CDR3 totals 14 residues. Trimming pared 0 bases from V and 3 bases from J, leaving 6 bases between. Germline CDR1 reads SGHNT; CDR2 reads YYREEE (reference sequence). The CDR3: CASSLAPHTGELFF. The CDR3 DNA is TGTGCCAGCAGCTTGGCACCCCACACCGGGGAGCTGTTTTTT.

The chain has TRBV4-3 and TRBJ1-2; D call uncertain. The V end lost 0 bases, the J end lost 4 bases, and 9 bases lay between the germline ends. The CDR3 runs to 14 residues. Per germline, CDR1 LGHNA and CDR2 YSLEER. In DNA, the CDR3 is TGCGCCAGCAGCCAAGATCCGTCGGTCTATGGCTACACCTTC. Protein product: CASSQDPSVYGYTF.

The chain is built from TRBV6-5 and TRBJ2-1, with 8 bases fitting TRBD2. J was trimmed by 3 bases and V by 1 base; bases with no gene match: 5. This CDR3 has 16 amino acids. The germline V gene encodes CDR1 MNHEY and CDR2 SVGAGI. CDR3 loop: CASSYWNSGDYNEQFF. The DNA of the CDR3 is TGTGCCAGCAGTTACTGGAATAGCGGGGACTACAATGAGCAGTTCTTC.

This sequence joins TRBV9 and TRBJ2-7; D is ambiguous. The germline CDR1 and CDR2 sequences are SGDLS and YYNGEE. This CDR3 region has 14 residues. With 0 bases removed from V and 0 bases from J, the gap between germline ends came to 7 bases. The CDR3 DNA follows: TGTGCCAGCAGCGTAGACGGCAGCTCCTACGAGCAGTACTTC. Translation gives CASSVDGSSYEQYF. Full variable domain (remainder filled in from reference TRBV9 and TRBJ2-7): DSGVTQTPKHLITATGQRVTLRCSPRSGDLSVYWYQQSLDQGLQFLIQYYNGEERAKGNILERFSAQQFPDLHSELNLSSLELGDSALYFCASSVDGSSYEQYFGPGTRLTVT.

This clone showed up just once. The J gene is TRBJ2-2, the V gene TRBV28; 8 bases line up with TRBD1. The CDR3 length is 14 residues. The trim removed 5 bases at V and 7 bases at J, leaving 6 bases unmatched. CDR1 is MDHEN, CDR2 SYDVKM, per germline. The CDR3 nucleotides read TGTGCCAGCAGTCTGGACAGGGAGGACGGGGAGCTGTTTTTT. Residues: CASSLDREDGELFF.

This chain joins TRBV14 and TRBJ2-1; D is possibly TRBD2 (6 bases). Germline assignment: CDR1 SGHDN and CDR2 FVKESK. V shed 4 bases and J shed 3 bases, with 10 bases lying between them. The CDR3 length is 14 residues. In nucleotides, the CDR3 is TGTGCCAGCAGCCCAGCTAGCGTCTACAATGAGCAGTTCTTC. It is translated as CASSPASVYNEQFF.

The chain couples TRBV5-6 to TRBJ2-1; TRBD2 matches 11 bases. Germline V gene lookup returns CDR1 SGHDT and CDR2 YYEEEE. The V gene end was trimmed by 4 bases and the J gene end by 6 bases; junction bases not matched to a gene: 15. The CDR3 is 18 residues long. CDR3 DNA sequence: TGTGCCAGCAGCCAACTACTAGCGGGAGTGAGGACGGGCAATGAGCAGTTCTTC. This translates into CASSQLLAGVRTGNEQFF.